A selection of T cell receptor beta chains follows, all from one sample in a study of blood T cell repertoires in COVID-19. The assay was immunoSEQ multiplex PCR, and TCRdb's table has in-frame clones only and misses some. This table has under 110,000 clones, 85% appearing once. The sequenced sample was peripheral blood. These receptors were collected from a woman in her 70s with active or convalescent COVID-19. Both conserved end residues are part of each CDR3. D genes are given only for firm matches. A row's size may be missing; if present it is once, few, many or a size class.

d_call clone_size j_call v_call cdr3_aa cdr3_nt
. . TRBJ2-3 TRBV7-2 CASSSDWNTDTQYF TGTGCCAGCAGCTCGGACTGGAACACAGATACGCAGTATTTT
. . TRBJ2-7 TRBV7-9 CASSLVGAGEYF TGTGCCAGCAGCTTAGTTGGCGCAGGGGAGTACTTC
TRBD1 . TRBJ1-4 TRBV5-4 CASSLRTGSTINEKLFF TGTGCCAGCAGCTTGAGGACAGGGTCTACTATTAATGAAAAACTGTTTTTT
. . TRBJ1-4 TRBV7-2 CASSRLGGITNEKLFF TGTGCCAGCAGCAGGCTGGGGGGTATTACTAATGAAAAACTGTTTTTT
. . TRBJ2-5 TRBV24-1 CATSDPGQGGKETQYF TGTGCCACCAGTGATCCAGGACAGGGAGGGAAAGAGACCCAGTACTTC
TRBD2 . TRBJ2-7 TRBV5-1 CASSSGRDYIYEQYF TGCGCCAGCAGTTCCGGCCGGGACTACATCTACGAGCAGTACTTC
. . TRBJ2-3 TRBV7-2 CASSLLGVNTQYF TGTGCCAGCAGCTTATTAGGGGTAAATACGCAGTATTTT
TRBD1 . TRBJ1-5 TRBV9 CASSVTGGKNQPQHF TGTGCCAGCAGCGTAACAGGGGGGAAAAATCAGCCCCAGCATTTT
. once TRBJ2-2 TRBV4-3 CASSQEVAAANTGELFF TGCGCCAGCAGCCAAGAAGTGGCGGCCGCGAACACCGGGGAGCTGTTTTTT
TRBD1 . TRBJ1-1 TRBV7-9 CASSKDRVNTEAFF TGTGCCAGCAGCAAGGACAGGGTGAACACTGAAGCTTTCTTT
TRBD1 few TRBJ1-4 TRBV19 CASSIQLGTGLEKLFF TGTGCCAGTAGTATCCAACTCGGGACAGGTCTTGAAAAACTGTTTTTT
TRBD1 . TRBJ1-2 TRBV7-2 CASSTTTGGGGYTF TGTGCCAGCAGCACCACCACAGGGGGCGGTGGCTACACCTTC
. . TRBJ2-3 TRBV28 CASSPPNHLTDTQYF TGTGCCAGCAGTCCCCCCAACCATCTAACAGATACGCAGTATTTT
TRBD1 . TRBJ1-5 TRBV6-5 CASRTGSSGNQPQHF TGTGCCAGCCGGACAGGGAGCAGCGGCAATCAGCCCCAGCATTTT
. . TRBJ2-6 TRBV24-1 CATSALGTSGANVLTF TGTGCCACCAGTGCCCTCGGGACTTCTGGGGCCAACGTCCTGACTTTC
. . TRBJ1-5 TRBV4-1 CASSQGPEGPNQPQHF TGCGCCAGCAGCCAAGGTCCTGAGGGCCCGAATCAGCCCCAGCATTTT
. . TRBJ2-5 TRBV6-2/TRBV6-3 CASSFGQIQETQYF TGTGCCAGCAGCTTCGGACAGATTCAAGAGACCCAGTACTTC
. . TRBJ1-2 TRBV2 CASRQGDVGYTF TGTGCCAGCAGACAGGGAGATGTGGGCTACACCTTC
. . TRBJ2-3 TRBV18 CASSSQRTGVDTQYF TGTGCCAGCTCATCCCAGCGGACCGGCGTTGATACGCAGTATTTT
. . TRBJ2-3 TRBV20-1 CSASPTGRGDTQYF TGCAGTGCTAGTCCCACGGGGAGAGGGGATACGCAGTATTTT
TRBD1 . TRBJ1-5 TRBV19 CASSTTVGQGGNQPQHF TGTGCCAGTAGTACGACAGTCGGACAGGGAGGCAATCAGCCCCAGCATTTT
TRBD1 . TRBJ1-3 TRBV12-3/TRBV12-4 CASSIGQGNTIYF TGTGCCAGCAGTATTGGACAGGGCAACACCATATATTTT
. . TRBJ1-2 TRBV7-9 CASSPAGLGGYTF TGTGCCAGCAGCCCGGCAGGGTTAGGGGGCTACACCTTC
. . TRBJ1-2 TRBV6-2/TRBV6-3 CASSYRRQQYLGGYTF TGTGCCAGCAGTTACCGGCGACAGCAATATTTAGGCGGCTACACCTTC
. . TRBJ1-3 TRBV30 CAWSTNGGNTIYF TGTGCCTGGAGTACTAACGGAGGAAACACCATATATTTT
. once TRBJ1-2 TRBV28 CASRYTSEVLYGYTF TGTGCCAGCAGGTATACCAGCGAGGTTCTTTATGGCTACACCTTC
. . TRBJ1-1 TRBV9 CASSVHATQASNTEAFF TGTGCCAGCAGCGTACACGCCACACAGGCTTCGAACACTGAAGCTTTCTTT
. . TRBJ2-1 TRBV9 CASSLDSRSYNEQFF TGTGCCAGCAGCCTTGACTCCCGGTCCTACAATGAGCAGTTCTTC
TRBD2 . TRBJ2-7 TRBV6-2/TRBV6-3 CASSYSTSGSYEQYF TGTGCCAGCAGTTACTCGACTAGCGGGAGCTACGAGCAGTACTTC
TRBD1 . TRBJ1-2 TRBV5-1 CASTPGGTGYGYTF TGCGCCAGCACCCCTGGGGGGACAGGGTATGGCTACACCTTC